The 31 T cell receptor beta chains presented below share a single source sample, sequenced in a study of T cells after posttransplantation cyclophosphamide. Busulfan-fludarabine conditioning, marrow transplant, and cyclophosphamide on days +3 and +4 were administered. The data were produced by immunoSEQ multiplex PCR, yet TCRdb's version contains in-frame clones alone and is incomplete. The sample lists some 19,000 clones; 74% were seen once. Here the sequenced sample was PBMCs, taken after an allogeneic stem cell transplant with post-transplant cyclophosphamide. The source is a young adult male patient who received an allogeneic stem cell transplant from a related donor, was CMV-positive, and had acute GVHD only. Some of these T cells may belong to the graft donor.

CDR3 nucleotide sequence: TGTGCCAGCAGTTTATCAGGGGACTATGGCTACACCTTC. Protein product: CASSLSGDYGYTF. The gene calls are TRBV28 and TRBJ1-2; a weak D match, TRBD1 (6 bases). The CDR3 runs 13 residues. V gave up 1 base and J gave up 3 bases, with 6 bases separating them. The germline V gene encodes CDR1 MDHEN and CDR2 SYDVKM.

The gene calls are TRBV7-2 and TRBJ1-5; tentatively, D is TRBD1 (6 bases). This CDR3 region has 16 residues. Between the trimmed V and J ends, which lost 3 bases and 4 bases, there was a span of 16 bases. Germline CDR1 is SGHTA and CDR2 is FQGNSA. This CDR3 reads CASSFRGGARNQPQHF. CDR3 in DNA: TGTGCCAGCAGCTTCCGGGGGGGGGCGCGAAATCAGCCCCAGCATTTT.

The V gene is TRBV10-3, the J gene TRBJ2-5; 12 bases line up with TRBD1. This CDR3 comprises 14 residues. After removal of 10 bases from V and 5 bases from J, the junction contained 8 bases not matched to a gene. Germline values: CDR1 ENHRY, CDR2 SYGVKD. CDR3 amino acids: CATGGGQGAETQYF. CDR3 in DNA: TGTGCCACGGGAGGGGGACAGGGGGCCGAGACCCAGTACTTC.

V and J are TRBV25-1 and TRBJ2-2; 9 positions agree with TRBD2. CDR3 length equals 16 residues. Germline trimming cut 3 bases from V and 6 bases from J; bases unmatched to any gene: 8. The germline V gene has CDR1 MGHDK and CDR2 SYGVNS. This CDR3 reads CASSEAGGGAPGELFF. The CDR3, as DNA: TGTGCCAGCAGTGAGGCGGGCGGGGGGGCCCCCGGGGAGCTGTTTTTT.

The V call is TRBV7-9, the J call TRBJ2-5; D may be TRBD1 (6 bases). The germline V and J ends were trimmed by 4 bases and 4 bases, with 13 bases remaining between them. The CDR3 covers 14 residues. Per the germline V gene, CDR1 is SEHNR and CDR2 is FQNEAQ (reference sequence). CDR3 DNA sequence: TGTGCCAGCAGCTCCTCAGGGGCGGGAGAGACCCAGTACTTC. Translating it yields CASSSSGAGETQYF.

CDR3 protein: CASSQGRAEETQYF. CDR3 DNA: TGTGCCAGCAGCCAAGGAAGAGCGGAAGAGACCCAGTACTTC. The V and J genes are TRBV4-2 and TRBJ2-5; D perhaps matches TRBD2 (5 bases). Germline V lookup: CDR1 LGHNA, CDR2 YNFKEQ. The V gene lost 1 base and the J gene lost 3 bases, with 9 bases spanning the gap. CDR3 length equals 14 residues.

CDR3 loop: CASSTTGVNYGYTF. For the CDR3, the DNA is TGTGCCAGTAGTACCACAGGGGTTAACTATGGCTACACCTTC. V is TRBV19 and J is TRBJ1-2; TRBD1 aligns across 7 bases. From germline, CDR1 is LNHDA and CDR2 SQIVND (reference sequence). This CDR3 is built from 14 residues. Unmatched junction bases numbered 3, after V lost 4 bases and J lost 1 base.

The chain employs TRBV7-2 and TRBJ2-2; no reliable D call. Germline lookup yields CDR1 SGHTA and CDR2 FQGNSA. The CDR3 is 14 residues long. With 4 bases removed from V and 3 bases from J, the gap between germline ends came to 9 bases. CDR3 loop: CASSSSRDTGELFF. The CDR3, as DNA: TGTGCCAGCAGCTCCTCTCGGGACACCGGGGAGCTGTTTTTT.

V is TRBV7-3 and J is TRBJ2-5, with 7 bases identical to TRBD1. Trimming cost V 2 bases and J 5 bases; bases outside gene matches: 2. From germline, CDR1 is SGHTA and CDR2 FQGTGA. This CDR3 region has 13 residues. The CDR3, as DNA: TGTGCCAGCAGCTTACAGACAGGGGAGACCCAGTACTTC. Translating gives CASSLQTGETQYF.

This chain uses TRBV4-1 with TRBJ1-2; D gene unclear. Germline V gene lookup returns CDR1 MGHRA and CDR2 YSYEKL. V lost 4 bases to trimming and J lost 4 bases, with 13 bases between them. The CDR3 contains 14 residues. CDR3 sequence: CASSPTRLRYGYTF. CDR3 in DNA: TGCGCCAGCAGCCCCACACGCCTTCGCTATGGCTACACCTTC.

V and J are TRBV19 and TRBJ2-3; 9 nucleotides line up with TRBD2. Germline assignment: CDR1 LNHDA and CDR2 SQIVND (reference sequence). CDR3 length: 16 residues. After removal of 4 bases from V and 0 bases from J, the junction contained 5 bases not matched to a gene. The CDR3 nucleotides are TGTGCCAGTAGTAGTAAGACTAGCGGAAGCACAGATACGCAGTATTTT. Encoded protein: CASSSKTSGSTDTQYF.

The CDR3 region has the DNA TGTGCCATCAGTGAGGCCAGGGCGGGAGGTGAGCAGTTCTTC. Residues: CAISEARAGGEQFF. This chain joins TRBV10-3 and TRBJ2-1; 8 bases are a match to TRBD2. The CDR3 length is 14 residues. Trimming at V came to 2 bases and at J to 9 bases, leaving 6 bases not matched to a gene. Germline V gene lookup returns CDR1 ENHRY and CDR2 SYGVKD.

This clone was seen just once. The chain employs TRBV7-2 and TRBJ2-3; D may be TRBD2 (6 bases). V shed 0 bases and J shed 2 bases, with 9 bases lying between them. CDR3 length: 15 residues. Per the germline V gene, CDR1 is SGHTA and CDR2 is FQGNSA. This CDR3 reads CASSLASGPTDTQYF. The CDR3, as DNA: TGTGCCAGCAGCTTAGCTAGCGGACCCACAGATACGCAGTATTTT.

This clone was counted between two and nine times. The J gene is TRBJ2-3, the V gene TRBV2, with a tentative D call TRBD1 (6 bases). In germline, CDR1 is SNHLY, CDR2 FYNNEI. The CDR3 has 15 amino acids. V gave up 8 bases and J gave up 2 bases, with 17 bases separating them. In DNA, the CDR3 is TGTGCCAGCTCCGGTATGGGACAATTCACAGATACGCAGTATTTT. Its protein product is CASSGMGQFTDTQYF.

This clone was recorded a few times. This chain's CDR3 is CASSLRPPGVSNQPQHF. The CDR3 region has the DNA TGTGCCAGCAGTTTAAGGCCTCCGGGGGTGAGCAATCAGCCCCAGCATTTT. This chain connects TRBV27 to TRBJ1-5, with D tentatively TRBD1 (5 bases). CDR3 length: 17 amino acids. V was shortened by 2 bases and J by 1 base, with 15 bases between the two germline ends. Germline assignment: CDR1 MNHEY and CDR2 SMNVEV (reference sequence).

The genes are TRBV7-2 and TRBJ2-1; 11 bases fit TRBD1. J was trimmed by 1 base and V by 5 bases; bases with no gene match: 1. CDR3 length: 15 residues. Germline CDR1 is SGHTA and CDR2 is FQGNSA. CDR3 coding DNA: TGTGCCAGCAGCCGGGACAGGGGGTCCTACAATGAGCAGTTCTTC. It translates to CASSRDRGSYNEQFF.

This chain joins TRBV14 and TRBJ2-1; 8 bases are a match to TRBD2. The CDR3 is 16 residues long. V gave up 4 bases and J gave up 0 bases; unmatched junction bases: 5. Germline CDR1 is SGHDN and CDR2 is FVKESK. CDR3 residues: CASSRAGAHSYNEQFF. The CDR3 DNA reads as TGTGCCAGCAGCCGAGCGGGGGCCCACTCCTACAATGAGCAGTTCTTC.

The chain employs TRBV5-1 and TRBJ1-2; D possibly corresponds to TRBD1 (5 bases). This CDR3 is 15 amino acids long. Germline V CDR1 and CDR2: SGHRS, YFSETQ. With 4 bases removed from V and 8 bases from J, the gap between germline ends came to 21 bases. This CDR3 is CASSQGKAELGGYTF. DNA of the CDR3: TGCGCCAGCAGCCAGGGAAAGGCGGAGCTTGGGGGCTACACCTTC.

The chain combines TRBV29-1 with TRBJ1-1, with TRBD1 matching over 8 bases. This CDR3 comprises 14 residues. V shed 7 bases and J 4 bases; nucleotides not matched to a gene: 11. CDR1 is SQVTM, CDR2 ANQGSEA, per germline. The CDR3 coding sequence is TGCAGCGGAGCAGCGACAGGGGCGGGCACTGAAGCTTTCTTT. Translation gives CSGAATGAGTEAFF.

V is TRBV7-2 and J is TRBJ2-3; D is possibly TRBD2 (5 bases). The CDR3 is 15 residues long. Deletions cut 5 bases from V and 6 bases from J, with 18 bases between. The V gene's germline CDR1 is SGHTA and CDR2 FQGNSA. The CDR3 reads CASSPPGGIRDTQYF. CDR3 DNA sequence: TGTGCCAGCAGCCCACCAGGAGGAATCAGGGATACGCAGTATTTT.

The V and J genes are TRBV5-4 and TRBJ1-3; the D gene is possibly TRBD1 (5 bases). V was clipped by 0 bases and J by 4 bases, with 11 bases between them. This CDR3 has 15 residues. Germline assignment: CDR1 SGHNT and CDR2 YYREEE (reference sequence). The CDR3 nucleotides are TGTGCCAGCAGCTTGGATGCAGGGTCGGGAAACACCATATATTTT. This translates into CASSLDAGSGNTIYF.

This clone was recorded a few times. The chain carries TRBV5-1 and TRBJ1-2; 8 bases fit TRBD1. V shed 3 bases, J shed 7 bases, and the junction held 5 bases outside the gene matches. The CDR3 sequence is 13 residues long. Germline CDR1 reads SGHRS; CDR2 reads YFSETQ. The CDR3 nucleotides read TGCGCCAGCAGCTCTCAGGGGGCGGGTGGCTACACCTTC. It specifies CASSSQGAGGYTF.

This clone has just one count. This sequence joins TRBV5-4 and TRBJ2-2; 9 nucleotides agree with TRBD2. After removal of 2 bases from V and 4 bases from J, the junction contained 6 bases not matched to a gene. Germline CDR1 reads SGHNT; CDR2 reads YYREEE (reference sequence). The CDR3 spans 16 residues. CDR3 region: CASSLGGGARTGELFF. DNA of the CDR3: TGTGCCAGCAGCTTAGGCGGGGGGGCCCGCACCGGGGAGCTGTTTTTT.

This sequence joins TRBV10-3 and TRBJ1-2; maybe TRBD1 (6 bases). Germline lookup yields CDR1 ENHRY and CDR2 SYGVKD. This CDR3 is built from 14 residues. The V gene lost 8 bases and the J gene lost 4 bases, with 17 bases spanning the gap. CDR3 bases: TGTGCCATCGGCAGGGGCCAAGGGGCCTATGGCTACACCTTC. It encodes CAIGRGQGAYGYTF.

The V gene is TRBV12-5, the J gene TRBJ2-3, with 11 positions matching TRBD2. V lost 8 bases to trimming and J lost 2 bases; unmatched junction nucleotides: 6. From germline, CDR1 is LGHNT and CDR2 FRNRAP. CDR3 length equals 15 residues. The CDR3 loop is CASSASGGYTDTQYF. As DNA, the CDR3 is TGTGCTAGTAGCGCTAGCGGGGGGTACACAGATACGCAGTATTTT.

The rearrangement uses TRBV18 and TRBJ1-5; 12 positions match TRBD1. This CDR3 is 16 amino acids long. After removal of 3 bases from V and 6 bases from J, the junction contained 6 bases not matched to a gene. The germline V gene encodes CDR1 KGHSH and CDR2 LQKENI. The CDR3 here is CASSPPGQGASQPQHF. CDR3 DNA sequence: TGTGCCAGCTCACCCCCGGGACAGGGGGCTAGTCAGCCCCAGCATTTT.

The chain joins TRBV6-5 to TRBJ2-3, with TRBD1 matching over 9 bases. This CDR3 spans 15 amino acids. Germline CDR1 MNHEY, CDR2 SVGAGI. The J segment lost 1 base and the V segment lost 2 bases, leaving 1 base of the junction unmatched. The chain's CDR3 is CASSYRQGGTDTQYF. Here the CDR3 DNA reads TGTGCCAGCAGTTACAGACAGGGGGGCACAGATACGCAGTATTTT.

The V gene is TRBV2, the J gene TRBJ2-5; 9 bases agree with TRBD1. V lost 8 bases and J lost 1; bases outside the gene matches: 23. The CDR3 length is 20 residues. Germline CDR1 and CDR2: SNHLY and FYNNEI. This CDR3 is CASGTQWDRELTDPQETQYF. The DNA for the CDR3 is TGTGCCAGCGGAACCCAATGGGACAGGGAATTAACGGACCCCCAAGAGACCCAGTACTTC.

A few counts support this clone. This sequence joins TRBV7-2 and TRBJ1-4; no definite D call. Trimming pared 1 base from V and 6 bases from J, leaving 12 bases between. CDR1 SGHTA and CDR2 FQGNSA come from the germline V gene. The length of the CDR3 is 15 residues. The CDR3 coding sequence is TGTGCCAGCAGCTTAGTATCGGGGAAGGATGAAAAACTGTTTTTT. Amino acid sequence: CASSLVSGKDEKLFF.

V usage is TRBV29-1 and J usage is TRBJ2-1, with 11 nucleotides matching TRBD2. Germline lookup yields CDR1 SQVTM and CDR2 ANQGSEA. The CDR3 length is 16 residues. Losses at the gene ends were 7 bases for V and 5 bases for J; bases not matched to a gene: 13. The CDR3 reads CSGEADGTSGNNEQFF. CDR3 DNA: TGCAGCGGTGAGGCTGATGGGACTAGCGGAAACAATGAGCAGTTCTTC.

V gene TRBV10-3 combines with J gene TRBJ1-2; D unclear. Germline values: CDR1 ENHRY, CDR2 SYGVKD. Trimming cost V 4 bases and J 8 bases, with 23 bases left between them. The CDR3 runs to 16 residues. This CDR3 is CAISAPREVTSGGYTF. The CDR3 DNA is TGTGCCATCAGTGCCCCTAGGGAGGTGACCTCCGGGGGCTACACCTTC.